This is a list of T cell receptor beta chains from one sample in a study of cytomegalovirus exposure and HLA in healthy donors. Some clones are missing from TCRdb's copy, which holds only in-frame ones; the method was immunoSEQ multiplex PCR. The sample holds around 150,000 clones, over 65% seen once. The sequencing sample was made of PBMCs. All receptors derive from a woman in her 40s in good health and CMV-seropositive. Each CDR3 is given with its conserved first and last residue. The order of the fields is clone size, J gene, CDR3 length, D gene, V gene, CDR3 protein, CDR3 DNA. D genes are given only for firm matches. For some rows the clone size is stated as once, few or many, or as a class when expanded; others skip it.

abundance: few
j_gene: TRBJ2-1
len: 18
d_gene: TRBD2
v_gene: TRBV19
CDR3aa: CASIKSETSGSSYNEQFF
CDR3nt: TGTGCCAGTATAAAATCCGAGACTAGCGGGTCCTCCTACAATGAGCAGTTCTTC

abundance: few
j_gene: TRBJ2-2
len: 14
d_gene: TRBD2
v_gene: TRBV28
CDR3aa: CASGGLAGTGELFF
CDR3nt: TGTGCCAGCGGGGGACTAGCTGGCACCGGGGAGCTGTTTTTT

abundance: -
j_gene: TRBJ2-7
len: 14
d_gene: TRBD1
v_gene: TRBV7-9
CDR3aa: CASSSRGLTYEQYF
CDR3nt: TGTGCCAGCAGCTCCAGGGGGCTCACCTACGAGCAGTACTTC

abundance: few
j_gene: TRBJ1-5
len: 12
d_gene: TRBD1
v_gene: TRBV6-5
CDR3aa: CARGQGRQPQHF
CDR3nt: TGTGCCAGAGGACAGGGAAGGCAGCCCCAGCATTTT

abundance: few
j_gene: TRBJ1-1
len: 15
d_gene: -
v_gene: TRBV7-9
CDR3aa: CASSLAGQGGTEAFF
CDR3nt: TGTGCCAGCAGCTTAGCGGGGCAGGGTGGCACTGAAGCTTTCTTT

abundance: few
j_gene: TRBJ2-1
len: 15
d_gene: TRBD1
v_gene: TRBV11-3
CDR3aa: CASSLGQGTNNEQFF
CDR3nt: TGTGCCAGCAGCTTAGGACAGGGGACCAACAATGAGCAGTTCTTC

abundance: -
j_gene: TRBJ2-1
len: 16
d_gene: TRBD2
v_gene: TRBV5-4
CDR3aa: CASSQNGGAGNNEQFF
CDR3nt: TGTGCCAGCAGCCAGAACGGGGGGGCAGGCAACAATGAGCAGTTCTTC

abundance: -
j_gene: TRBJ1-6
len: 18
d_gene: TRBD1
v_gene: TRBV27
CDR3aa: CASSDRTGQGLSNSPLHF
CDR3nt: TGTGCCAGCAGTGATAGGACAGGGCAGGGTTTATCAAATTCACCCCTCCACTTT

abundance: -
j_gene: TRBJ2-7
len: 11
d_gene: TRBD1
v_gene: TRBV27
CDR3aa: CATLQGSEQYF
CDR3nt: TGTGCCACCCTACAGGGGAGCGAGCAGTACTTC

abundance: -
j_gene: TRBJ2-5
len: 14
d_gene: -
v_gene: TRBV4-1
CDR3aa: CASSQEEGRGTQYF
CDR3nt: TGCGCCAGCAGCCAAGAAGAGGGGCGGGGGACCCAGTACTTC

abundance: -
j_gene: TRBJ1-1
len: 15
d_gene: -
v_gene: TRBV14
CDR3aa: CASSQARGSGTEAFF
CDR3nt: TGTGCCAGCAGCCAAGCGCGGGGGAGCGGCACTGAAGCTTTCTTT

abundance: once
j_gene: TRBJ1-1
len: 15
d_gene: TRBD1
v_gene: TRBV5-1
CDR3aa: CASSTRDRGNTEAFF
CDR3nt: TGCGCCAGCAGCACCCGGGACAGAGGAAACACTGAAGCTTTCTTT

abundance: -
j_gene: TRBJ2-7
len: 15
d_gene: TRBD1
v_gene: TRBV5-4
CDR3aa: CASSLGTGNSYEQYF
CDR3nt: TGTGCCAGCAGCTTGGGGACAGGAAACTCCTACGAGCAGTACTTC

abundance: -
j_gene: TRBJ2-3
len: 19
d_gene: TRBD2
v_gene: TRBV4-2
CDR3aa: CASSQLGLAGGSSTDTQYF
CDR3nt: TGTGCCAGCAGCCAATTGGGACTAGCGGGGGGTTCTAGCACAGATACGCAGTATTTT

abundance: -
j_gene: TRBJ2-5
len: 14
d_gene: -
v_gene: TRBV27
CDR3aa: CASSFVRGQETQYF
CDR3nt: TGTGCCAGCAGTTTCGTGCGGGGACAAGAGACCCAGTACTTC

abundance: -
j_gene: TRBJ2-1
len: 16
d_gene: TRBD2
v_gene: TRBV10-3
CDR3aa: CAISEQAGVAYNEQFF
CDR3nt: TGTGCCATCAGTGAGCAAGCGGGAGTTGCCTACAATGAGCAGTTCTTC

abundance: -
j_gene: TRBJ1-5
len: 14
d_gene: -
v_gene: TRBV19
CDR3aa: CASTFQQGNQPQHF
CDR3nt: TGTGCCAGTACCTTTCAACAGGGAAATCAGCCCCAGCATTTT

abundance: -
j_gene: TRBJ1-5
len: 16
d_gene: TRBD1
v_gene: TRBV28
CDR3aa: CASSDIQQGSGQPQHF
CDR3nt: TGTGCCAGCAGTGACATACAACAGGGGTCAGGTCAGCCCCAGCATTTT

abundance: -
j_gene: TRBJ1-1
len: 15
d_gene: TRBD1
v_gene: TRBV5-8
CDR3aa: CASSLDRGIGTEAFF
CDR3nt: TGTGCCAGCAGCTTAGACAGGGGGATAGGAACTGAAGCTTTCTTT

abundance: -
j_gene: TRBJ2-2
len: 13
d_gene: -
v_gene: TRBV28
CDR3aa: CASSTQGSGELFF
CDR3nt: TGTGCCAGCAGCACGCAGGGGAGCGGGGAGCTGTTTTTT

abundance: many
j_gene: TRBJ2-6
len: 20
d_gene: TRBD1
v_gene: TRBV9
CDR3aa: CASSGILPGQGLSGANVLTF
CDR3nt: TGTGCCAGCAGTGGTATACTTCCGGGACAGGGCCTCTCTGGGGCCAACGTCCTGACTTTC

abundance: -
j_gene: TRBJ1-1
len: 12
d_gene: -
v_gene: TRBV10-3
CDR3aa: CAIRLGQNEAFF
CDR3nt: TGTGCCATCAGATTAGGACAGAATGAAGCTTTCTTT

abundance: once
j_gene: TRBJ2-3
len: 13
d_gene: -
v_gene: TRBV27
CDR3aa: CASRSGSTDTQYF
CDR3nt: TGTGCCAGCCGTAGCGGAAGCACAGATACGCAGTATTTT

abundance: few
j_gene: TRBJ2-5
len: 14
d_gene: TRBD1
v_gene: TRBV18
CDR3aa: CASSPLTGEETQYF
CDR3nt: TGTGCCAGCTCACCTCTAACAGGGGAAGAGACCCAGTACTTC

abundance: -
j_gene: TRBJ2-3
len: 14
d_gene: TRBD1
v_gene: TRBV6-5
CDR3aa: CASSPGTGTDTQYF
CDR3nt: TGTGCCAGCAGTCCGGGGACAGGGACAGATACGCAGTATTTT

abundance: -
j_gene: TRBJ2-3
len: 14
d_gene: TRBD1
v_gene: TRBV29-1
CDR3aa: CSVDRGGETDTQYF
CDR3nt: TGCAGCGTAGACAGGGGGGGGGAAACAGATACGCAGTATTTT

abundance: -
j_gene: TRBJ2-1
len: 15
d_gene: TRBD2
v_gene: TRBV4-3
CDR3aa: CASSQDLAGYNEQFF
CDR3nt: TGCGCCAGCAGCCAAGATCTAGCGGGGTACAATGAGCAGTTCTTC

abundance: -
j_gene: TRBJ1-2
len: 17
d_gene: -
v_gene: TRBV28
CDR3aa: CASSAIQGLGSNYGYTF
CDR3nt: TGTGCCAGCAGTGCGATTCAGGGACTGGGTTCAAACTATGGCTACACCTTC

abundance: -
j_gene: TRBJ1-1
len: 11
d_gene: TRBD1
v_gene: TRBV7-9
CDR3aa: CASSRGQMAFF
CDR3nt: TGTGCCAGCAGCAGGGGACAGATGGCTTTCTTT

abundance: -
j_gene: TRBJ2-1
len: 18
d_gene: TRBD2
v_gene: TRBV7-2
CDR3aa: CASSQWASGGAFYNEQFF
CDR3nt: TGTGCCAGCAGCCAGTGGGCTAGCGGGGGGGCTTTTTACAATGAGCAGTTCTTC

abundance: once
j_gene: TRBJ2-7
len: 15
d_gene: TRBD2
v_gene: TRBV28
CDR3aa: CASSQTSGRFYEQYF
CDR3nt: TGTGCCAGCAGTCAGACTAGCGGGAGATTCTACGAGCAGTACTTC

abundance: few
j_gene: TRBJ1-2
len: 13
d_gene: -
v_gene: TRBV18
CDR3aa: CASSPTQGYGYTF
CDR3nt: TGTGCCAGCTCACCGACTCAGGGATATGGCTACACCTTC

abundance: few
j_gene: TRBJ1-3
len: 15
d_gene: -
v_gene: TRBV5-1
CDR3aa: CASSFEGQGSNTIYF
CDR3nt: TGCGCCAGCAGCTTCGAAGGCCAGGGGAGTAACACCATATATTTT

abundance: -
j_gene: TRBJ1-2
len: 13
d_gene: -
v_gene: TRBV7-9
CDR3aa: CASSLGTVDGYPF
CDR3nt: TGTGCCAGCAGCTTAGGGACAGTCGATGGCTACCCCTTC

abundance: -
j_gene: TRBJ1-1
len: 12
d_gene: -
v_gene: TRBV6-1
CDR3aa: CASSLSNTEAFF
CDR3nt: TGTGCCAGCAGTTTATCGAACACTGAAGCTTTCTTT

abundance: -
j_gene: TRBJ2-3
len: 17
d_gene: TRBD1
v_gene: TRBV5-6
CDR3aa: CASSLGGQGLVTDTQYF
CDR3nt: TGTGCCAGCAGCTTGGGCGGACAGGGCTTGGTCACAGATACGCAGTATTTT

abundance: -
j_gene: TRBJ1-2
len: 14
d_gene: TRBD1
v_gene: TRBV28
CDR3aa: CASSSPTGRYGYTF
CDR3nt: TGTGCCAGCAGTTCCCCGACAGGGCGGTATGGCTACACCTTC

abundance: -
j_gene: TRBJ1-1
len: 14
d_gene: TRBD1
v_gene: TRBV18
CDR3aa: CASSPDRGFTEAFF
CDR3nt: TGTGCCAGCTCACCAGACAGGGGATTCACTGAAGCTTTCTTT

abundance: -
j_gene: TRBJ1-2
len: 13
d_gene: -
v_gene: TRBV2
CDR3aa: CASRDTGAYGYTF
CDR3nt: TGTGCCAGCAGAGATACAGGCGCCTATGGCTACACCTTC

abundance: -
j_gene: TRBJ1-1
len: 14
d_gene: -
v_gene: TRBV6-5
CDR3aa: CASSGLADGTEAFF
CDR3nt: TGTGCCAGCAGTGGACTTGCGGACGGCACTGAAGCTTTCTTT

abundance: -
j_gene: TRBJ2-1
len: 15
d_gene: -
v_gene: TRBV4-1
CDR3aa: CASSQRGKGSHEQFF
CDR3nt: TGCGCCAGCAGCCAGAGGGGGAAAGGGAGCCATGAGCAGTTCTTC

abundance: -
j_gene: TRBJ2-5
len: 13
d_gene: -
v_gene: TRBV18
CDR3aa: CASSPRQQETQYF
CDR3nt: TGTGCCAGCTCACCAAGACAACAAGAGACCCAGTACTTC

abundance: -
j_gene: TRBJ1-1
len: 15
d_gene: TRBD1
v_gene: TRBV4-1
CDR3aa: CASSPGQGAFTEAFF
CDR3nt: TGCGCCAGCAGCCCAGGACAGGGGGCCTTCACTGAAGCTTTCTTT

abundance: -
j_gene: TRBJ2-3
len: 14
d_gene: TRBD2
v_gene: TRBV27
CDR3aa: CASSASGSTDTQYF
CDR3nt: TGTGCCAGCAGCGCTAGCGGGAGTACAGATACGCAGTATTTT

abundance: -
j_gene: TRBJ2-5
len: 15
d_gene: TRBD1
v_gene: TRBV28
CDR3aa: CASSFWDRGGETQYF
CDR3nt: TGTGCCAGCAGTTTCTGGGACAGGGGGGGAGAGACCCAGTACTTC

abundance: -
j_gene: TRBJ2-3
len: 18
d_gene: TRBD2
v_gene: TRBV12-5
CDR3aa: CASGSGASSGRALDTQYF
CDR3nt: TGTGCTAGTGGTTCGGGGGCGTCTAGCGGGAGGGCCCTCGATACGCAGTATTTT

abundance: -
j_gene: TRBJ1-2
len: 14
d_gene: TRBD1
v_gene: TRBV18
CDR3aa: CASSQGTGNYGYTF
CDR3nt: TGTGCCAGCTCACAGGGGACAGGGAACTATGGCTACACCTTC

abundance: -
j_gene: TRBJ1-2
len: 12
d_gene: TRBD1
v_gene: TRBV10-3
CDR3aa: CAITRTGGGYTF
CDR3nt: TGTGCCATCACCAGGACAGGAGGGGGCTACACCTTC

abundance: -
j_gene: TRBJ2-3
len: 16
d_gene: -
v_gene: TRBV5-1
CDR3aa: CASSESGTTSTDTQYF
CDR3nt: TGCGCCAGCAGCGAATCCGGGACAACTAGCACAGATACGCAGTATTTT

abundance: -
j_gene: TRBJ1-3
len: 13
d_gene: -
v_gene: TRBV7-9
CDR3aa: CASRQGPGNTIYF
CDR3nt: TGTGCCAGCAGACAGGGTCCTGGAAACACCATATATTTT

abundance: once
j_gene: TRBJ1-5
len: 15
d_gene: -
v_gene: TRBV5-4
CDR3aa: CASSLDGNRNQPQNF
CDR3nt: TGTGCCAGCAGCTTGGACGGGAATCGCAATCAGCCCCAGAATTTT

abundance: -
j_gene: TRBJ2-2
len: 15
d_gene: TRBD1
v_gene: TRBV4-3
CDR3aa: CASSRDREDTGELFF
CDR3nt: TGCGCCAGCAGCCGGGACAGGGAGGACACCGGGGAGCTGTTTTTT

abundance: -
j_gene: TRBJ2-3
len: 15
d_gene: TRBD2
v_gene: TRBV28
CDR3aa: CASSLTSGNTDTQYF
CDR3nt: TGTGCCAGCAGTCTGACTAGCGGGAACACAGATACGCAGTATTTT

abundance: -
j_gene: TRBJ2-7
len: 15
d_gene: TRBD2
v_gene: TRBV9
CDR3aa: CASSPSGGTTYEQYF
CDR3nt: TGTGCCAGCAGCCCCAGCGGGGGAACCACTTACGAGCAGTACTTC

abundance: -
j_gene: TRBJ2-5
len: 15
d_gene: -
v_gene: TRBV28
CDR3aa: CASSLFRAVQETQYF
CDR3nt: TGTGCCAGCAGTTTATTCAGGGCTGTTCAAGAGACCCAGTACTTC